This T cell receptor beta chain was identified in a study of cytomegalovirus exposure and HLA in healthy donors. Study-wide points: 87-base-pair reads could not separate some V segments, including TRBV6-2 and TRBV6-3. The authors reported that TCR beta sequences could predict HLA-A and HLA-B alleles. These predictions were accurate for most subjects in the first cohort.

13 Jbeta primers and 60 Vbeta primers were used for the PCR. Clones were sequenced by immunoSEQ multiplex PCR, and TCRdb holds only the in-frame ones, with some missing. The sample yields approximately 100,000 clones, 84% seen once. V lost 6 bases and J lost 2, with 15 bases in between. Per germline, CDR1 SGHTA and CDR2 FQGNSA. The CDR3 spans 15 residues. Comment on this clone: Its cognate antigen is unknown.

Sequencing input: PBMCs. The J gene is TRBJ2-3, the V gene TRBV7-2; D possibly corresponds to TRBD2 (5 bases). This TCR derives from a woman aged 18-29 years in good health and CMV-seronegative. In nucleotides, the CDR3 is TGTGCCAGCAGTCACGAGCGGAGTTACACAGATACGCAGTATTTT. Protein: CASSHERSYTDTQYF.